This T cell receptor beta chain was captured by sequencing in a study of human T cells and chemical hapten exposure. The ends were cut back, 2 bases at V and 6 bases at J, with 13 bases in the middle. CDR3 length: 13 amino acids. Per the germline V gene, CDR1 is DFQATT and CDR2 is SNEGSKA (reference sequence). The time point is: patch test 3, about 24 weeks after DPC sensitization. The treatment is: therapeutic diphenylcyclopropenone sensitization with weekly scalp DPC. Each cDNA molecule in the library carried unique molecular identifiers. Using its own MiXCR run on the RACE reads, TCRdb lists one record per CDR3 protein. This sample has about 160,000 distinct CDR3 sequences; around a quarter occur once, and the top ten carry roughly 2%.

Sequencing was performed on whole blood, taken in connection with sensitization to the hapten diphenylcyclopropenone (DPC). V gene TRBV20-1 combines with J gene TRBJ1-1; a weak D match, TRBD1 (6 bases). This sequence originates from a woman between 18 and 30 years old with alopecia areata. Some clones in this sample may be carry-over from other donors' samples. CDR3 residues: CSARRAGGAEAFF. CDR3 coding DNA: TGCAGTGCTAGAAGAGCCGGGGGCGCTGAAGCTTTCTTT.